The clone carrying this T cell receptor beta chain appeared many times. CDR1 is SNHLY, CDR2 FYNNEI, per germline. The trim removed 6 bases at V and 3 bases at J, leaving 4 bases unmatched. There are 14 residues in the CDR3. The data were obtained in a study of T cells in Graves' hyperthyroidism and ophthalmopathy. TCR beta CDR3 regions were amplified from RNA. First-round RT-PCR with HTBI primers amplified the TCR CDR3 region. Each CDR3 protein gets one entry after TCRdb re-called the multiplex PCR reads with MiXCR. The data contain a few hundred thousand distinct CDR3 sequences, about 15% of them singletons.

V gene TRBV2 combines with J gene TRBJ1-3; 8 positions match TRBD1. The sequenced material came from blood. The sequence derives from a woman in her 30s with Graves' ophthalmopathy. The CDR3 coding sequence is TGTGCCAGCAGCGATACAGGGGGTGGAAACACCATATATTTT. This codes for CASSDTGGGNTIYF.